This TCR beta chain was identified in a study of monozygotic twins with inflammatory bowel disease. This CDR3 has 18 amino acids. Germline V gives CDR1 SGHAT, CDR2 FQDESV (reference sequence). TCRdb processed the 5' RACE reads again and assigns one entry to each CDR3 protein, with no DNA. The record lists more than 300,000 distinct CDR3 sequences, of which the ten most abundant hold 5% to 6%. The specimen was blood. This sequence originates from a human donor with ulcerative colitis or Crohn's disease, or a healthy co-twin of an affected twin (not recorded which). The rearrangement joins TRBV11-1 to TRBJ2-6; TCRdb picks TRBD1, but there is no DNA to check that call. The CDR3 loop reads CASSLVRTGNSGANVLTF.